Listed below are T cell receptor beta chains from one sample, sequenced in a study of naive and memory T cell subsets. MiXCR, run by TCRdb on the UMI-ligation and nested PCR reads, gives a single entry per CDR3 protein. Counted here are approximately 5,400 distinct CDR3 sequences, 6.5% to 9% occurring once; the ten biggest clones make up 45%. The sequenced material came from effector memory CD8+ T cells from blood. The receptors were sampled from a human donor in good health. CDR3s include the opening cysteine and the closing phenylalanine or tryptophan. Each record gives: D gene, clone size, J gene, V gene, CDR3 DNA, CDR3 protein. A D gene is named only where the DNA matches it firmly. Clone sizes are given selectively: once, few, many, or a class where the clone is expanded.

TRBD2,-,TRBJ2-1,TRBV6-1,TGTGCCAGCAGTGGGACTAGCGCCTCCTCGAATGAGCAGTTCTTC,CASSGTSASSNEQFF
-,few,TRBJ2-1,TRBV6-1,TGTGCCAGCACAGCAGGGGAGACGGGTGAGCAGTTCTTC,CASTAGETGEQFF
-,many,TRBJ2-3,TRBV6-4,TGTGCCAGCAGTGAAGGGACTAGCACAGATACGCAGTATTTT,CASSEGTSTDTQYF
-,-,TRBJ2-1,TRBV4-1,TGCGCCAGCAGCGAGACCTCTTCCTCCTACAATGAGCAGTTCTTC,CASSETSSSYNEQFF
TRBD1,many,TRBJ2-5,TRBV4-3,TGCGCCAGCAGCCAACGGGACAGGTCGGTGGAGACCCAGTACTTC,CASSQRDRSVETQYF
-,many,TRBJ1-6,TRBV15,TGTGCCACCAGCAGGGTCGAGAATTCACCCCTCCACTTT,CATSRVENSPLHF
TRBD2,-,TRBJ2-1,TRBV7-3,TGTGCCAGCAGCGAAGCGGGAGCCTCCTACAATGAGCAGTTCTTC,CASSEAGASYNEQFF
-,medium-sized,TRBJ1-3,TRBV20-1,TGCAGTGCTAGGGACCTCTCTGGAAACACCATATATTTT,CSARDLSGNTIYF
-,many,TRBJ2-2,TRBV30,TGTGCCTGGACTGACGGCGGGGAGCTGTTTTTT,CAWTDGGELFF
TRBD2,-,TRBJ2-1,TRBV4-3,TGCGCCAGCAGCCAAGAAAGCGGGGGGGGCGGCAATGAGCAGTTCTTC,CASSQESGGGGNEQFF
-,many,TRBJ1-1,TRBV4-3,TGCGCCAGCAGCCAAGATCTCGGCAGGAAGGACACTGAAGCTTTCTTT,CASSQDLGRKDTEAFF
TRBD2,many,TRBJ2-1,TRBV20-1,TGCAGTGCTAGCCCGGGACTAGCCTTCAATGAGCAGTTCTTC,CSASPGLAFNEQFF
-,many,TRBJ1-1,TRBV20-1,TGCAGTGCTGAGGGCCATGTTCCTGAAGCTTTCTTT,CSAEGHVPEAFF
-,many,TRBJ2-3,TRBV20-1,TGCAGTGCTACTCTGACTAGTTATAGCACAGATACGCAGTATTTT,CSATLTSYSTDTQYF
-,many,TRBJ1-1,TRBV4-3,TGCGCCAGCAGCCAAAATGCCGACTCGGGAACTGAAGCTTTCTTT,CASSQNADSGTEAFF
-,many,TRBJ1-5,TRBV27,TGTGCCAGCAGCCTGGACGGCACTCTGCCCCAGCATTTT,CASSLDGTLPQHF
-,few,TRBJ2-5,TRBV7-9,TGTGCCAGCAGCCAAAGTCTAGGAATCCAAGAGACCCAGTACTTC,CASSQSLGIQETQYF
-,many,TRBJ1-1,TRBV7-9,TGTGCCAGCAGCTTCGTCGAGGGGCTCACTGAAGCTTTCTTT,CASSFVEGLTEAFF
-,large,TRBJ1-1,TRBV4-3,TGCGCCAGCAGCCAAGAACACGAGAAGGGGGCTTTCTTT,CASSQEHEKGAFF
-,many,TRBJ1-2,TRBV27,TGTGCCAGCAGTTGGAAGGGGTCTCACCGTAACTATGGCTACACCTTC,CASSWKGSHRNYGYTF
TRBD1,many,TRBJ1-6,TRBV20-1,TGCAGTGCCCATGACAGGGAGGCATCACCCCTCCACTTT,CSAHDREASPLHF
-,many,TRBJ2-6,TRBV6-1,TGTGCCAGCAGTGAAGAGGAGTCTGGGGCCAACGTCCTGACTTTC,CASSEEESGANVLTF
-,many,TRBJ2-6,TRBV28,TGTGCCAGCAGTCTGAGTCCCGGGACCGAAGTCTCTGGGGCCAACGTCCTGACTTTC,CASSLSPGTEVSGANVLTF
TRBD2,few,TRBJ2-1,TRBV20-1,TGCAGTACTACCCTAGCGGGGGACTACAATGAGCAGTTCTTC,CSTTLAGDYNEQFF
-,many,TRBJ2-7,TRBV2,TGTGCCAGCAGTGTGGACAGCTCCTACGAGCAGTACTTC,CASSVDSSYEQYF
TRBD2,-,TRBJ2-7,TRBV5-6,TGTGCCAGCAGCCTCGGACTAGCGGGAGGCCCCGAGCAGTACTTC,CASSLGLAGGPEQYF
-,few,TRBJ1-5,TRBV27,TGTGCCAGCAGTTTTGGTGGGAATCAGCCCCAGCATTTT,CASSFGGNQPQHF
-,few,TRBJ2-2,TRBV10-3,TGTGCCAGCCTGGAGGAGTTCACCGGGGAGCTGTTTTTT,CASLEEFTGELFF
-,-,TRBJ2-2,TRBV29-1,TGCAGCGTTCCAGGCTTAGGGGCAGATCAAAAATCCACCGGGGAGCTGTTTTTT,CSVPGLGADQKSTGELFF
TRBD1,-,TRBJ2-1,TRBV6-1,TGTGCCAGCAGTGGGGGCAGGGGGATGGATGAGCAGTTCTTC,CASSGGRGMDEQFF
-,many,TRBJ1-1,TRBV4-3,TGCGCCAGCAGCCAAGATGAGGGAACCTCACCGGCTTTCTTT,CASSQDEGTSPAFF
TRBD2,many,TRBJ2-3,TRBV4-2,TGTGCCAGCAGCCAAGAACTAGCGGGGGGGCCAGATACGCAGTATTTT,CASSQELAGGPDTQYF
TRBD2,-,TRBJ2-1,TRBV6-2/TRBV6-3,TGTGCCAGCAGTCCTAGCGGGGGGGCCTCCGATGAGCAGTTCTTC,CASSPSGGASDEQFF
-,many,TRBJ2-2,TRBV29-1,TGCAGTGCCGGGTCCTACTCTGAACCTAACACCGGGGAGCTGTTTTTT,CSAGSYSEPNTGELFF
TRBD1,few,TRBJ2-2,TRBV5-6,TGTGCCAGCAGCGTTACAGGGGGCCTCGCGGGAGCCCTTGTTGGAGGCGGGTTCCCCGGGGAGCTGTTTTTT,CASSVTGGLAGALVGGGFPGELFF
TRBD1,many,TRBJ1-5,TRBV7-2,TGTGCCAGCAGCGGAGGTGGGACAGGGCCCTGCAATCAGCCCCAGCATTTT,CASSGGGTGPCNQPQHF
-,many,TRBJ2-1,TRBV27,TGTGCCAGCAGTTTTTTGAATGGGCTTGAGCAGTTCTTC,CASSFLNGLEQFF
-,medium-sized,TRBJ2-3,TRBV6-4,TGTGCCAGCAGTGACTCGACCACAGATACGCAGTATTTT,CASSDSTTDTQYF
-,medium-sized,TRBJ1-2,TRBV20-1,TGCAGTGCTAGAGATAGTCCCGGGAATGGCTACACCTTC,CSARDSPGNGYTF
-,few,TRBJ1-3,TRBV9,TGTGCCAGCAGCGTATCACGGGGTGGAAACACCATATATTTT,CASSVSRGGNTIYF